In this sample, the clone carrying this T cell receptor beta chain turned up a few times. This entry comes from a study of identical twins. One entry per CDR3 protein, called by TCRdb with MiXCR from the 5' RACE reads. The repertoire holds over 600,000 distinct CDR3 sequences, with roughly 20% as singletons. CDR1 is MNHNS and CDR2 is SASEGT in the germline V gene. This CDR3 has 14 amino acids. V was clipped by 7 bases and J by 4 bases, with 16 bases between them. This same sample was also part of a study on T cells expressing NK-cell markers. Turning to that study: Top CD8+ clonotypes included the dominant CD3+CD56+NKG2C+ clonotypes in six donors.

The TCR comes from a woman between 18 and 30 years old in good health. The chain recombines TRBV6-1 with TRBJ1-1; weak D call: TRBD1 (5 bases). Sequences were obtained from PBMCs. The CDR3 region is CASTLGYGGTEAFF. The CDR3 DNA reads as TGTGCCAGCACCCTGGGGTACGGGGGCACTGAAGCTTTCTTT.